This T cell receptor (beta chain) was retrieved from a study of spatial heterogeneity in lung cancer. General study results and limits: Expanded intratumoral alpha and beta TCR counts tracked tumor mutation counts.

From the 5' RACE reads, TCRdb called clonotypes with MiXCR, one entry per CDR3 protein. Of about 7,700 distinct CDR3 sequences in the sample, roughly 8.8% are singletons; the top ten hold over 7.5%. Time point given: sample taken at primary tumor resection. Between the trimmed V and J ends, which lost 4 bases and 3 bases, there was a span of 12 bases. The CDR3 covers 14 residues. Germline V gene data show CDR1 as DFQATT and CDR2 as SNEGSKA (reference sequence). As for this clonotype: Its specificity is not known.

The sample here was lung tumor tissue, taken at surgery. The source of this sequence is a male donor with early-stage non-small cell lung cancer. The chain is built from TRBV20-1 and TRBJ1-4, with D possibly TRBD1 on 6 matching bases. DNA for the CDR3: TGCAGTGCTATTGCGGGACACCCTAATGAAAAACTGTTTTTT. Amino acid sequence: CSAIAGHPNEKLFF.